This T cell receptor (beta chain) was obtained from a study of blood T cell repertoires in COVID-19. As for the study in general: Donors in the United States, Italy and Spain gave samples during acute or convalescent COVID-19. From T cells, B-cell-depleted T cells, or PBMCs came the material, which was cDNA or gDNA.

Original methodology: Nucleated cell counts were estimated from reference gene primer amplification. Data came from immunoSEQ multiplex PCR; TCRdb stores just in-frame clones and leaves some out. V, J and clone size were drawn from that table, and D and trimming were deduced from the DNA. Of 120,000 to 150,000 clones in the sample, roughly four fifths are singletons; the top ten hold 1.6%. Germline loops: CDR1 LNHDA, CDR2 SQIVND (reference sequence). Trimming removed 5 bases at V and 7 bases at J, with 12 bases between. The CDR3 contains 13 residues. This clonotype was obtained from a human donor in a cohort sampled during active COVID-19. Sequencing was done on a sample of peripheral blood. The chain has TRBV19 and TRBJ1-5; D is ambiguous. The CDR3 here is CASSSSLEQPQHF. The CDR3 DNA reads as TGTGCCAGTAGTTCCTCCCTGGAGCAGCCCCAGCATTTT.